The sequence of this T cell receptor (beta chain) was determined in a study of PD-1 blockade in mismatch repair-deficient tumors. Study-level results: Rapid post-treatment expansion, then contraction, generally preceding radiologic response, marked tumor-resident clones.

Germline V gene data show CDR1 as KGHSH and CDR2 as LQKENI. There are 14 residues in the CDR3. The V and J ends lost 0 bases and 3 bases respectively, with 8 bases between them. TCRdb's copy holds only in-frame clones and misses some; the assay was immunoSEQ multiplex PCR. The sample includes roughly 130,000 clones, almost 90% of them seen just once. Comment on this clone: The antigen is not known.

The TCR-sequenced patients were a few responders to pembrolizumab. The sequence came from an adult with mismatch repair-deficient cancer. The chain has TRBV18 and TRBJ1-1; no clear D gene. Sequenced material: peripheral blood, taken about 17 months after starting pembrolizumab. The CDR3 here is CASSPPWQYTEAFF. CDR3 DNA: TGTGCCAGCTCACCACCTTGGCAGTACACTGAAGCTTTCTTT. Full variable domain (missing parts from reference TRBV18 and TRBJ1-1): NAGVMQNPRHLVRRRGQEARLRCSPMKGHSHVYWYRQLPEEGLKFMVYLQKENIIDESGMPKERFSAEFPKEGPSILRIQQVVRGDSAAYFCASSPPWQYTEAFFGQGTRLTVV.